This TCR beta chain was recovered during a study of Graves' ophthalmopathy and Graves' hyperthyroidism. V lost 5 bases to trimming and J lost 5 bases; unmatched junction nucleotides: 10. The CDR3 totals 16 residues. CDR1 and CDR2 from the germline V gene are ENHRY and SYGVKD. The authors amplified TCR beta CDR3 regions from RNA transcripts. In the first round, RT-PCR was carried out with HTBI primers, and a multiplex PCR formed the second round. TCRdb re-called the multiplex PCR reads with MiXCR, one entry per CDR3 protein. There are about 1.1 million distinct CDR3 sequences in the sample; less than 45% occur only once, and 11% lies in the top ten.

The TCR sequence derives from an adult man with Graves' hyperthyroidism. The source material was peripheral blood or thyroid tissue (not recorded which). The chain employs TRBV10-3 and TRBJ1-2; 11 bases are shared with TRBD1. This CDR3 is CAISYSGTGGFYGYTF. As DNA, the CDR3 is TGTGCCATCAGTTACTCCGGGACAGGGGGTTTTTATGGCTACACCTTC.